Each of the 8 T cell receptor beta chains below was sequenced from the same sample in a study of blood T cell repertoires in COVID-19. Assay: immunoSEQ multiplex PCR; the TCRdb copy retains only in-frame clones and omits some. Of roughly 140,000 clones in the sample, around four fifths were seen once. The material sequenced was PBMCs or T cells enriched from blood (not recorded which). These receptors were obtained from a woman aged 40 to 50 who had recovered from COVID-19.

CDR3 loop: CASSPSRSNEQFF. CDR3 sequence (DNA): TGCGCCAGCAGCCCCTCCCGGTCCAATGAGCAGTTCTTC. This chain links TRBV4-1 with TRBJ2-1; D call uncertain. V gave up 4 bases and J gave up 6 bases, with 10 bases separating them. Germline lookup yields CDR1 MGHRA and CDR2 YSYEKL. The CDR3 length is 13 residues.

This clone has at least ten counts. V gene TRBV7-9 combines with J gene TRBJ2-7; possible D gene TRBD2, 5 bases. This CDR3 region has 13 residues. Germline lookup yields CDR1 SEHNR and CDR2 FQNEAQ (reference sequence). Trimming took off 0 bases at V and 3 bases at J, with 6 bases between the two ends. In nucleotides, the CDR3 is TGTGCCAGCAGCTTAGCGGGAGTCTACGAGCAGTACTTC. Translated, it gives CASSLAGVYEQYF.

The V and J genes are TRBV15 and TRBJ1-6; 7 bases match TRBD1. The germline CDR1 and CDR2 sequences are LNHNV and YYDKDF (reference sequence). This CDR3 has 13 amino acids. V lost 6 bases to trimming and J lost 7 bases; unmatched junction nucleotides: 3. This CDR3 reads CATRPTGNSPLHF. The CDR3 DNA follows: TGTGCCACCAGGCCGACAGGGAATTCACCCCTCCACTTT.

The chain carries TRBV27 and TRBJ1-2; perhaps TRBD1 as D (6 bases). CDR1 is MNHEY, CDR2 SMNVEV, per germline (reference sequence). Trimming removed 2 bases at V and 3 bases at J, with 16 bases between. The CDR3 is 16 amino acids. The CDR3 reads CASSLKGGAGDYGYTF. The CDR3 bases are TGTGCCAGCAGTTTAAAGGGGGGGGCCGGTGACTATGGCTACACCTTC.

The rearrangement links TRBV5-1 to TRBJ1-2; TRBD1 aligns across 7 bases. Germline CDR1 is SGHRS and CDR2 is YFSETQ. CDR3 length equals 13 residues. The V segment lost 2 bases and the J segment 6 bases; nucleotides outside the gene matches: 4. The CDR3 region is CASSFDREDGYTF. In nucleotides, the CDR3 is TGCGCCAGCAGCTTTGACAGGGAAGATGGCTACACCTTC.

This chain joins TRBV28 and TRBJ2-1; unclear D gene. There are 14 residues in the CDR3. V dropped 5 bases and J dropped 4 bases, with 12 bases sitting between them. Germline V gives CDR1 MDHEN, CDR2 SYDVKM. In DNA, the CDR3 is TGTGCCAGCAGTCCAAGACTGAGATACAATGAGCAGTTCTTC. Translation: CASSPRLRYNEQFF.

The rearrangement uses TRBV6-2 or TRBV6-3 and TRBJ1-2; D might be TRBD1 (6 bases). This CDR3 contains 13 residues. Germline V gives CDR1 MNHEY, CDR2 SVGEGT. The germline V and J ends were trimmed by 6 bases and 8 bases, with 16 bases remaining between them. The CDR3 sequence is CASSKDRSGGYTF. The CDR3 coding sequence is TGTGCCAGCAGCAAAGACAGGTCTGGAGGCTACACCTTC.

The chain is built from TRBV19 and TRBJ2-2; 13 bases fit TRBD2. CDR3 length equals 17 residues. Germline loops: CDR1 LNHDA, CDR2 SQIVND (reference sequence). V gave up 2 bases and J gave up 8 bases; unmatched junction bases: 8. Here the CDR3 reads CASSIKGLAGVTGELFF. In DNA form, the CDR3 reads TGTGCCAGTAGTATAAAAGGACTAGCGGGAGTTACTGGGGAGCTGTTTTTT. Variable domain in full (rest from reference TRBV19 and TRBJ2-2): DGGITQSPKYLFRKEGQNVTLSCEQNLNHDAMYWYRQDPGQGLRLIYYSQIVNDFQKGDIAEGYSVSREKKESFPLTVTSAQKNPTAFYLCASSIKGLAGVTGELFFGEGSRLTVL.